This T cell receptor (beta chain) stems from a study of blood T cell repertoires in COVID-19. Data came from immunoSEQ multiplex PCR; TCRdb stores just in-frame clones and leaves some out. This sample has 200,000 to 250,000 clones; around 86% occur once, and the top ten carry around 2.2%. This clone was recorded once. Germline lookup yields CDR1 SGHAT and CDR2 FQNNGV. This CDR3 spans 19 amino acids. Trimming pared 1 base from V and 9 bases from J, leaving 28 bases between. Source material: peripheral blood. The clonotype comes from a man younger than 40 who had recovered from COVID-19. The J gene is TRBJ2-1, the V gene TRBV11-2, with D possibly TRBD2 on 6 matching bases. The CDR3 reads CASSLGGTPLLTRAGEQFF. The CDR3 DNA is TGTGCCAGCAGCTTAGGCGGGACTCCGCTCCTAACGCGGGCGGGTGAGCAGTTCTTC.